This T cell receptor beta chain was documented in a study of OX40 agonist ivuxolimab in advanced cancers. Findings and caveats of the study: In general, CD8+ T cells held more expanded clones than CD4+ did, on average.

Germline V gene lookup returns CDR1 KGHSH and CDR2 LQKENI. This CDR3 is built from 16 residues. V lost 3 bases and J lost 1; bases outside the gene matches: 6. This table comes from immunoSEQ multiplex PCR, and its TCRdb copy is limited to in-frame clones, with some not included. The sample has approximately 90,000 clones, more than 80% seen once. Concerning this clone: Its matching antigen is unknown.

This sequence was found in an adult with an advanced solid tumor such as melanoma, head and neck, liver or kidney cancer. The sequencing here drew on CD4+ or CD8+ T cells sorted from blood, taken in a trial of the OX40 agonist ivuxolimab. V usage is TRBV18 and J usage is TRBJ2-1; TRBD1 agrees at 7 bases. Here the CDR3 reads CASSPPGGRSYNEQFF. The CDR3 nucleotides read TGTGCCAGCTCACCTCCAGGGGGTAGGTCCTACAATGAGCAGTTCTTC.